This T cell receptor beta chain was captured in a study of blood T cell repertoires in COVID-19. Germline trimming cut 3 bases from V and 7 bases from J; bases unmatched to any gene: 8. The CDR3 is made up of 15 amino acids. Germline-derived CDR1 and CDR2 are LGHNA and YNFKEQ. As originally analysed: Using reference gene primer amplification, nucleated cell counts were estimated. The protocol was immunoSEQ multiplex PCR, while the TCRdb copy is restricted to in-frame clones and leaves out a portion. That table is the source of V, J and clone size, and D and trimming were worked out from the DNA. The sample contains around 200,000 clones, over 75% of which appear only once.

The sequence was obtained from a woman aged 80 or over with active or convalescent COVID-19. The rearrangement joins TRBV4-2 to TRBJ1-2; 10 bases agree with TRBD1. Sequenced input: peripheral blood. CDR3 residues: CASSQATGTGVGYTF. DNA for the CDR3: TGTGCCAGCAGCCAGGCTACCGGGACAGGGGTTGGCTACACCTTC.